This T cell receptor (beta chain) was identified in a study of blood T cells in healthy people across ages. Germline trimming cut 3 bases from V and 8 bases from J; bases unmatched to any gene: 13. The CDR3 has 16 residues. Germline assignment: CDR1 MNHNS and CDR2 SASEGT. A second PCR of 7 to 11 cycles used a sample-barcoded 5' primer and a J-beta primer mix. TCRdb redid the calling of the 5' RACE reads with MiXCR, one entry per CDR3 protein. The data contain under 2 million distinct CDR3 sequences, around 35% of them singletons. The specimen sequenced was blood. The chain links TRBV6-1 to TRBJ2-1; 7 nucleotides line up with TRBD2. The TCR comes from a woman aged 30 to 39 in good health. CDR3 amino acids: CASSDPVSGRLHEQFF. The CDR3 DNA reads TGTGCCAGCAGTGATCCCGTTAGCGGGCGACTTCATGAGCAGTTCTTC.